These 31 T cell receptor beta chains were all obtained from the same sample, sequenced in a study of control samples from healthy donors and cancer patients. Sequencing was performed with immunoSEQ multiplex PCR; in TCRdb, only in-frame clones are kept and a portion is missing. Of about 270,000 clones in the sample, roughly 82% were seen once. The specimen was PBMCs. The source is a woman aged 55-75 years with lung cancer.

The V and J genes are TRBV19 and TRBJ1-5; D gene ambiguous. V gave up 11 bases and J gave up 6 bases, with 20 bases separating them. The CDR3 loop spans 14 amino acids. Looked up from germline, CDR1 is LNHDA and CDR2 is SQIVND (reference sequence). In DNA, the CDR3 is TGTGCCCCTAATCCCCCGGTGGCAGGTCAGCCCCAGCATTTT. It is translated as CAPNPPVAGQPQHF. Full variable domain (rest looked up from reference TRBV19 and TRBJ1-5): DGGITQSPKYLFRKEGQNVTLSCEQNLNHDAMYWYRQDPGQGLRLIYYSQIVNDFQKGDIAEGYSVSREKKESFPLTVTSAQKNPTAFYLCAPNPPVAGQPQHFGDGTRLSIL.

The chain uses TRBV13 and TRBJ2-7; D may be TRBD1 or TRBD2 (5 bases each). Germline CDR1 and CDR2: PRHDT and FYEKMQ (reference sequence). V gave up 0 bases and J gave up 9 bases, with 15 bases separating them. CDR3 length: 14 residues. CDR3 sequence reads: CASSLGGAPSGQYF. CDR3 sequence (DNA): TGTGCCAGCAGCTTAGGCGGGGCCCCGTCGGGGCAGTACTTC.

As for this clone: This same CDR3 is encoded by further DNA sequences in the sample. V and J are TRBV27 and TRBJ1-2, with unresolved D. Trimming cost V 4 bases and J 3 bases, with 9 bases left between them. CDR1 is MNHEY and CDR2 is SMNVEV in the germline V gene (reference sequence). The CDR3 contains 13 residues. CDR3 sequence: CASSSPPHYGYTF. The CDR3 nucleotides read TGTGCCAGCAGTTCCCCGCCCCACTATGGCTACACCTTC.

This chain links TRBV7-9 with TRBJ2-1, with D tentatively TRBD2 (6 bases). CDR3 length equals 18 residues. The V end lost 5 bases, the J end lost 4 bases, and 24 bases lay between the germline ends. Germline assignment: CDR1 SEHNR and CDR2 FQNEAQ (reference sequence). The CDR3 sequence: CASSRSRSGRSVYNEQFF. The CDR3 DNA reads TGTGCCAGCAGCCGCTCTCGTAGCGGTCGATCAGTTTACAATGAGCAGTTCTTC.

This chain connects TRBV19 to TRBJ2-1; D may be TRBD1 (7 bases). Germline V lookup: CDR1 LNHDA, CDR2 SQIVND (reference sequence). The ends were cut back, 3 bases at V and 6 bases at J, with 18 bases in the middle. The CDR3 has 16 residues. The CDR3: CASSIPTGDFSNEQFF. The CDR3 bases are TGTGCCAGTAGTATCCCCACAGGGGACTTCTCCAATGAGCAGTTCTTC.

This clone occurred once. The CDR3: CASSANTNEQFF. For the CDR3, the DNA is TGTGCCAGCAGCGCCAATACCAATGAGCAGTTCTTC. V and J are TRBV9 and TRBJ2-1; D is undetermined. Trimming stripped 3 bases from V and 6 bases from J, with 7 bases between. CDR3 size: 12 residues. From germline, CDR1 is SGDLS and CDR2 YYNGEE.

The rearrangement links TRBV27 to TRBJ2-1, with a possible D match to TRBD1 (6 bases). Germline V gives CDR1 MNHEY, CDR2 SMNVEV (reference sequence). The CDR3 is 14 amino acids. Trimming took off 3 bases at V and 5 bases at J, with 11 bases between the two ends. The CDR3 region is CASSFLQGNNEQFF. The CDR3 nucleotides read TGTGCCAGCAGTTTCCTCCAGGGGAACAATGAGCAGTTCTTC.

The chain is built from TRBV5-1 and TRBJ2-5, with 9 bases that match TRBD2. V trimming: 3 bases; J trimming: 4 bases; junction bases outside the gene matches: 10. The CDR3 contains 16 residues. Germline V gene sequence: CDR1 SGHRS, CDR2 YFSETQ. The CDR3 nucleotides read TGCGCCAGCAGCTCTTCGCGGGGGGGCAACCGAGAGACCCAGTACTTC. Its translation is CASSSSRGGNRETQYF. Full variable domain (outside the CDR3, taken from reference TRBV5-1 and TRBJ2-5): KAGVTQTPRYLIKTRGQQVTLSCSPISGHRSVSWYQQTPGQGLQFLFEYFSETQRNKGNFPGRFSGRQFSNSRSEMNVSTLELGDSALYLCASSSSRGGNRETQYFGPGTRLLVL.

The rearrangement links TRBV6-6 to TRBJ1-5, with D possibly matching TRBD1 (6 bases). This CDR3 is built from 15 residues. The V and J ends lost 2 bases and 4 bases respectively, with 12 bases between them. Germline-derived CDR1 and CDR2 are MNHNY and SVGAGI (reference sequence). CDR3 residues: CASSYNREFNQPQHF. The CDR3 region has the DNA TGTGCCAGCAGTTACAACAGGGAGTTTAATCAGCCCCAGCATTTT.

The chain recombines TRBV18 with TRBJ1-1; D gene uncertain. There are 15 residues in the CDR3. Germline V lookup: CDR1 KGHSH, CDR2 LQKENI. V was cut by 1 base and J by 1 base, with 10 bases left in between. CDR3 in amino acids: CASSPQPRENTEAFF. CDR3 DNA sequence: TGTGCCAGCTCACCACAACCGAGGGAGAACACTGAAGCTTTCTTT.

This chain uses TRBV2 with TRBJ1-4; weak D call: TRBD1 (6 bases). The CDR3 is 15 amino acids. CDR1 and CDR2 from the germline V gene are SNHLY and FYNNEI. Trimming cost V 6 bases and J 5 bases, with 16 bases left between them. The CDR3 DNA follows: TGTGCCAGCAGGGGGTACATAAGGGGGAATGAAAAACTGTTTTTT. Amino acids: CASRGYIRGNEKLFF.

The chain uses TRBV4-1 and TRBJ1-2; tentative D call: TRBD1 (5 bases). Germline CDR1 reads MGHRA; CDR2 reads YSYEKL. V lost 2 bases and J 4 bases, leaving 17 bases between the germline ends. This CDR3 region has 16 residues. CDR3 sequence reads: CASSQTGPSTVYGYTF. The CDR3, as DNA: TGCGCCAGCAGCCAAACGGGTCCCTCGACAGTCTATGGCTACACCTTC.

Comment on this clone: The same CDR3 can be traced to other DNA sequences in this sample. The chain is built from TRBV18 and TRBJ1-1; possible D gene TRBD1, 5 bases. Deletions cut 1 base from V and 5 bases from J, with 11 bases between. The length of the CDR3 is 14 residues. Germline V CDR1 and CDR2: KGHSH, LQKENI. CDR3 loop: CASSPRQGRTEAFF. In DNA form, the CDR3 reads TGTGCCAGCTCACCACGGCAGGGCAGGACTGAAGCTTTCTTT.

This clone was seen a few times. This sequence joins TRBV18 and TRBJ2-7, with 9 bases identical to TRBD1. Germline values: CDR1 KGHSH, CDR2 LQKENI. Unmatched junction bases numbered 10, after V lost 3 bases and J lost 7 bases. This CDR3 is 15 amino acids long. The CDR3 DNA reads as TGTGCCAGCTCACCCAGACAGGGGGGCTCGATGGAGCAGTACTTC. It codes for CASSPRQGGSMEQYF.

This clone was picked up one time. J is TRBJ1-2 and V is TRBV5-1; D gene uncertain. Germline V gene lookup returns CDR1 SGHRS and CDR2 YFSETQ. The ends were cut back, 0 bases at V and 8 bases at J, with 8 bases in the middle. The CDR3 spans 12 residues. CDR3 region: CASSLVGEGYTF. The CDR3 DNA reads as TGCGCCAGCAGCTTGGTTGGGGAGGGCTACACCTTC. The variable domain in full, completed from reference TRBV5-1 and TRBJ1-2, reads KAGVTQTPRYLIKTRGQQVTLSCSPISGHRSVSWYQQTPGQGLQFLFEYFSETQRNKGNFPGRFSGRQFSNSRSEMNVSTLELGDSALYLCASSLVGEGYTFGSGTRLTVV.

This rearrangement joins TRBV4-1 to TRBJ2-3, with D possibly TRBD2 on 6 matching bases. CDR1 and CDR2 from the germline V gene are MGHRA and YSYEKL. The ends were cut back, 4 bases at V and 2 bases at J, with 16 bases in the middle. The CDR3 totals 16 residues. This CDR3 is CASSPHPAGNTDTQYF. For the CDR3, the DNA is TGCGCCAGCAGCCCTCACCCGGCGGGGAACACAGATACGCAGTATTTT.

The chain has TRBV5-4 and TRBJ1-5; D unresolved. V dropped 2 bases and J dropped 5 bases, with 14 bases sitting between them. Germline CDR1 SGHNT, CDR2 YYREEE (reference sequence). The CDR3 totals 15 residues. The CDR3 sequence is CASSFEPGPDQPQHF. The DNA for the CDR3 is TGTGCCAGCAGCTTTGAACCGGGCCCTGATCAGCCCCAGCATTTT.

This chain links TRBV18 with TRBJ2-7; either TRBD1 or TRBD2 may fit D (6 bases each). Trimming stripped 3 bases from V and 0 bases from J, with 12 bases between. This CDR3 is built from 15 residues. Looked up from germline, CDR1 is KGHSH and CDR2 is LQKENI. As DNA, the CDR3 is TGTGCCAGCTCACCGTCAGGGGACTCCTCCTACGAGCAGTACTTC. This sequence encodes CASSPSGDSSYEQYF.

The chain couples TRBV3-1 (or the pseudogene TRBV3-2) to TRBJ2-7; tentative D call: TRBD1 (6 bases). V was trimmed by 6 bases and J by 6 bases, leaving 12 bases between them. Germline CDR1 and CDR2: LGHDT and YNNKEL (reference sequence). The CDR3 covers 12 residues. The CDR3 loop reads CASSLQGAEQYF. The CDR3 DNA follows: TGTGCCAGCAGTCTACAGGGAGCCGAGCAGTACTTC.

V usage is TRBV7-2 and J usage is TRBJ2-1, with 7 bases matching TRBD2. The CDR3 totals 13 residues. Germline V gene lookup returns CDR1 SGHTA and CDR2 FQGNSA. V shed 5 bases, J shed 8 bases, and the junction held 6 bases outside the gene matches. Written as DNA, the CDR3 is TGTGCCAGCAGCGTACTAGCGACTCATGAGCAGTTCTTC. Translating it yields CASSVLATHEQFF.

The rearrangement joins TRBV30 to TRBJ1-5; 8 bases are a match to TRBD1. This CDR3 has 15 residues. After removal of 0 bases from V and 3 bases from J, the junction contained 4 bases not matched to a gene. Germline CDR1 and CDR2: GTSNPN and SVGIG (reference sequence). The CDR3 DNA reads TGTGCCTGGAGTGTTCAACAGGGGGTCAATCAGCCCCAGCATTTT. As protein: CAWSVQQGVNQPQHF.

The chain is built from TRBV10-3 and TRBJ1-3; 7 bases map to TRBD1. The CDR3 spans 14 residues. Germline trimming cut 6 bases from V and 3 bases from J; bases unmatched to any gene: 5. Germline CDR1 and CDR2: ENHRY and SYGVKD. The CDR3 loop reads CAISETGSGNTIYF. The CDR3 DNA is TGTGCCATCAGCGAGACAGGGAGTGGAAACACCATATATTTT.

J is TRBJ2-2 and V is TRBV21-1; the DNA was not used to check the table's D call, TRBD1. TRBV21-1 is marked as a pseudogene. CDR3 length: 15 amino acids. CDR3 nucleotide sequence: TGTGCCAGCAGCAAGGGACAGGGGAACACCGGGGAGCTGTTTTTT. Encoded protein: CASSKGQGNTGELFF.

The chain is built from TRBV9 and TRBJ1-3; D gene unclear. The ends were cut back, 0 bases at V and 4 bases at J, with 11 bases in the middle. The CDR3 is made up of 15 amino acids. CDR1 is SGDLS and CDR2 is YYNGEE in the germline V gene. CDR3 residues: CASSVDGVVGNTIYF. The CDR3 region has the DNA TGTGCCAGCAGCGTAGATGGGGTGGTAGGAAACACCATATATTTT.

The rearrangement uses TRBV14 and TRBJ2-5; D is unresolved. V lost 1 base and J 5 bases, leaving 8 bases between the germline ends. Germline loops: CDR1 SGHDN, CDR2 FVKESK. This CDR3 has 13 residues. The CDR3 spells CASSQARIETQYF. The CDR3 DNA is TGTGCCAGCAGCCAAGCTCGAATCGAGACCCAGTACTTC.

This chain uses TRBV7-8 with TRBJ1-5, with D possibly being TRBD1 (5 bases). V lost 3 bases and J 2 bases, leaving 17 bases between the germline ends. CDR1 and CDR2 (germline): SGHVS, FQNEAQ. There are 17 residues in the CDR3. The CDR3 reads CASSFKLSRDRNQPQHF. The DNA for the CDR3 is TGTGCCAGCAGCTTTAAATTGTCCAGGGACCGCAATCAGCCCCAGCATTTT.

With regard to this clone: The sample holds other DNA sequences that translate to the same CDR3. The J gene is TRBJ2-3, the V gene TRBV5-1; D gene unclear. Looked up from germline, CDR1 is SGHRS and CDR2 is YFSETQ. CDR3 length: 12 residues. V was pared by 0 bases and J by 3 bases, with 2 bases between. This CDR3 is CASSLVTDTQYF. In DNA, the CDR3 is TGCGCCAGCAGCTTGGTGACAGATACGCAGTATTTT.

This CDR3 reads CASSGGTSGRFEQFF. For the CDR3, the DNA is TGTGCCAGCAGCGGTGGGACTAGCGGCCGATTTGAGCAGTTCTTC. The V gene is TRBV7-2, the J gene TRBJ2-1; TRBD2 agrees at 11 bases. The CDR3 loop spans 15 amino acids. Germline V gene sequence: CDR1 SGHTA, CDR2 FQGNSA. The ends lost 5 bases at V and 9 bases at J; junction bases unmatched: 9. Filled out from reference TRBV7-2 and TRBJ2-1, the complete variable domain reads GAGVSQSPSNKVTEKGKDVELRCDPISGHTALYWYRQSLGQGLEFLIYFQGNSAPDKSGLPSDRFSAERTGGSVSTLTIQRTQQEDSAVYLCASSGGTSGRFEQFFGPGTRLTVL.

The chain links TRBV19 to TRBJ1-3; D possibly corresponds to TRBD1 (6 bases). Trimming took off 9 bases at V and 4 bases at J, with 13 bases between the two ends. The CDR3 spans 13 residues. Germline CDR1 and CDR2: LNHDA and SQIVND (reference sequence). CDR3 sequence: CASRDIGGNTIYF. The CDR3 DNA reads TGTGCCAGCCGGGACATCGGAGGAAACACCATATATTTT.

V usage is TRBV5-4 and J usage is TRBJ1-1, with D possibly matching TRBD1 (6 bases). Trimming removed 2 bases at V and 6 bases at J, with 14 bases between. Looked up from germline, CDR1 is SGHNT and CDR2 is YYREEE (reference sequence). CDR3 length: 14 residues. This CDR3 reads CASSFTGRGPEAFF. The CDR3 DNA sequence: TGTGCCAGCAGCTTTACAGGGCGTGGTCCTGAAGCTTTCTTT.

The chain employs TRBV2 and TRBJ2-3, with 15 bases that match TRBD2. CDR3 size: 18 residues. Unmatched junction bases numbered 6, after V lost 5 bases and J lost 0 bases. CDR1 SNHLY and CDR2 FYNNEI come from the germline V gene. The CDR3 loop is CASSSGLAGGRSTDTQYF. As DNA, the CDR3 is TGTGCCAGCAGTTCCGGACTAGCGGGGGGGCGGAGCACAGATACGCAGTATTTT.